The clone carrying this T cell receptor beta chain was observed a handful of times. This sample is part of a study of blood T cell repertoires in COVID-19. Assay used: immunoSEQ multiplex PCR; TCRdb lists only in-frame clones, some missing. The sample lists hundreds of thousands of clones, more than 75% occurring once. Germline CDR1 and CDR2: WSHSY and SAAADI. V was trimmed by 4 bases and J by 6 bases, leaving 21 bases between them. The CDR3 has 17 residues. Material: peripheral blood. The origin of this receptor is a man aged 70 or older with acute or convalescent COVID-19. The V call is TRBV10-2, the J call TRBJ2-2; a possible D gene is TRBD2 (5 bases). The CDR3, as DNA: TGCGCCAGCAGTGCCCGACAATCGAGGGAGAATGCCGGGGAGCTGTTTTTT. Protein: CASSARQSRENAGELFF.